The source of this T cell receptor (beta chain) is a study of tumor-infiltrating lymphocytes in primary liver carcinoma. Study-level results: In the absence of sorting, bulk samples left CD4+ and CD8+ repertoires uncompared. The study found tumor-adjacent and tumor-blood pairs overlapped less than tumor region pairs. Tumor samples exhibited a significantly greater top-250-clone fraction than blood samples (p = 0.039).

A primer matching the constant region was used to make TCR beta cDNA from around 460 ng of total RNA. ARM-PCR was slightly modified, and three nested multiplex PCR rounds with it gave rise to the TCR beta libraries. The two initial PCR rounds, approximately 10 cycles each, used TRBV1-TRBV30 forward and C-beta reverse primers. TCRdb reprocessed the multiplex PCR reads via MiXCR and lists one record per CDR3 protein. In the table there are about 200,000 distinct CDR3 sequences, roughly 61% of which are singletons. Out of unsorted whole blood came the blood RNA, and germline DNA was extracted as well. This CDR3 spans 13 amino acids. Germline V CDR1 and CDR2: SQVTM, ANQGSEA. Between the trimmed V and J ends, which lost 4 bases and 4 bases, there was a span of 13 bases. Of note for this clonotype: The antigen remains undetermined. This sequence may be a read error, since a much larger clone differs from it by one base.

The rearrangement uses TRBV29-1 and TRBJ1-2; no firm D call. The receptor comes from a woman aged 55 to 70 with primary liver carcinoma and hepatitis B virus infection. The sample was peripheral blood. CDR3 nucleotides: TGCAGCGTTGTTACAGTGGGTCGCTATGGCTACACCTTC. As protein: CSVVTVGRYGYTF.